The 22 T cell receptor beta chains given below trace back to one sample, sequenced in a study of blood T cell repertoires in COVID-19 (dated by TCRdb to the early 2020s). Library preparation was by the immunoSEQ multiplex PCR assay. Here the immuneACCESS table is served through TCRdb, limited to in-frame sequences with V and J called. Missing clones are a known gap in these copies; in checked studies unresolved V genes cover under half, and the rest lacks a known reason. A total of roughly 160,000 clones appear in this sample, approximately 88% of them only once. 2.9% of the sample lies in the top ten. Specimen: peripheral blood. All receptors derive from a woman aged 55-70 years with acute or convalescent COVID-19.

This clone was detected only once. The CDR3 reads CASSSRTGANYGYTF. CDR3 nucleotides: TGTGCCAGCAGCTCCCGGACAGGGGCTAACTATGGCTACACCTTC. The rearrangement joins TRBV11-2 to TRBJ1-2, with TRBD1 identical over 9 bases. Germline loops: CDR1 SGHAT, CDR2 FQNNGV. The V gene end was trimmed by 4 bases and the J gene end by 0 bases; junction bases not matched to a gene: 3. The CDR3 is 15 residues long.

The chain is built from TRBV29-1 and TRBJ2-3; D ambiguous. CDR1 SQVTM and CDR2 ANQGSEA come from the germline V gene. The ends were cut back, 4 bases at V and 4 bases at J, with 18 bases in the middle. CDR3 length: 15 amino acids. As DNA, the CDR3 is TGCAGCGTTGCTCCATCCGCTTCTCCAGCAGATACGCAGTATTTT. As protein: CSVAPSASPADTQYF.

This rearrangement joins TRBV10-3 to TRBJ1-3; possible D gene TRBD1, 6 bases. The CDR3 consists of 15 residues. CDR1 is ENHRY and CDR2 is SYGVKD in the germline V gene. V dropped 10 bases and J dropped 4 bases, with 20 bases sitting between them. CDR3 nucleotide sequence: TGTGCCACGCAAAACTCCGGGACACCGGGAAACACCATATATTTT. As protein: CATQNSGTPGNTIYF.

J is TRBJ2-7 and V is TRBV28; 8 positions match TRBD1. Germline V CDR1 and CDR2: MDHEN, SYDVKM. J lost 0 bases, V lost 6 bases, and 7 bases had no gene match. The CDR3 totals 15 residues. CDR3 loop: CASRETGDSSYEQYF. DNA of the CDR3: TGTGCCAGCAGGGAGACAGGGGACAGCTCCTACGAGCAGTACTTC.

The V and J genes are TRBV2 and TRBJ2-1; 8 nucleotides match TRBD2. CDR1 is SNHLY and CDR2 is FYNNEI in the germline V gene. This CDR3 spans 13 amino acids. Losses at the gene ends were 7 bases for V and 8 bases for J; bases not matched to a gene: 7. CDR3 sequence (DNA): TGTGCCAGCACTCGCGGGGGGACCTATGAGCAGTTCTTC. It specifies CASTRGGTYEQFF. Using reference TRBV2 and TRBJ2-1 for the parts outside the CDR3, the full variable domain is EPEVTQTPSHQVTQMGQEVILRCVPISNHLYFYWYRQILGQKVEFLVSFYNNEISEKSEIFDDQFSVERPDGSNFTLKIRSTKLEDSAMYFCASTRGGTYEQFFGPGTRLTVL.

V and J are TRBV7-2 and TRBJ1-2, with unresolved D. Trimming took 1 base from V and 5 from J, leaving 17 bases between them. The CDR3 totals 16 residues. Germline lookup yields CDR1 SGHTA and CDR2 FQGNSA. CDR3 coding DNA: TGTGCCAGCAGCTTAGGTTCCCCTACCTACTTTTATGGCTACACCTTC. It encodes CASSLGSPTYFYGYTF. The full variable domain, rest sourced from reference TRBV7-2 and TRBJ1-2, is GAGVSQSPSNKVTEKGKDVELRCDPISGHTALYWYRQSLGQGLEFLIYFQGNSAPDKSGLPSDRFSAERTGGSVSTLTIQRTQQEDSAVYLCASSLGSPTYFYGYTFGSGTRLTVV.

The chain employs TRBV7-2 and TRBJ2-3; 9 bases match TRBD2. J was trimmed by 4 bases and V by 5 bases; bases with no gene match: 10. Germline CDR1 SGHTA, CDR2 FQGNSA. The CDR3 length is 16 residues. The CDR3 DNA reads as TGTGCCAGCAGCGGCGAGAGGCGGGGGGGCCCAGATACGCAGTATTTT. Protein: CASSGERRGGPDTQYF. Combining the CDR3 with reference TRBV7-2 and TRBJ2-3 gives the whole variable domain GAGVSQSPSNKVTEKGKDVELRCDPISGHTALYWYRQSLGQGLEFLIYFQGNSAPDKSGLPSDRFSAERTGGSVSTLTIQRTQQEDSAVYLCASSGERRGGPDTQYFGPGTRLTVL.

This chain links TRBV27 with TRBJ2-1; 7 nucleotides agree with TRBD2. Germline V gene lookup returns CDR1 MNHEY and CDR2 SMNVEV (reference sequence). CDR3 length equals 12 residues. V dropped 3 bases and J dropped 8; count of bases not matched to a gene: 1. This CDR3 is CASSFLADEQFF. The CDR3 coding sequence is TGTGCCAGCAGTTTCCTAGCGGATGAGCAGTTCTTC.

This chain connects TRBV6-2 or TRBV6-3 to TRBJ1-5, with TRBD1 identical over 12 bases. Germline loops: CDR1 MNHEY, CDR2 SVGEGT. The CDR3 length is 18 residues. V dropped 3 bases and J dropped 1; count of bases not matched to a gene: 7. CDR3 nucleotide sequence: TGTGCCAGCAGTTATCCGGGACAGGGGGCGAAGAGCAATCAGCCCCAGCATTTT. Its translation: CASSYPGQGAKSNQPQHF.

The chain has TRBV2 and TRBJ2-5; D might be TRBD1 (6 bases). The CDR3 loop spans 15 amino acids. Germline-derived CDR1 and CDR2 are SNHLY and FYNNEI. V was shortened by 5 bases and J by 1 base, with 14 bases between the two germline ends. The CDR3, as DNA: TGTGCCAGCAGTACTCTTAGGACAGCCCAAGAGACCCAGTACTTC. Its translation is CASSTLRTAQETQYF.

V is TRBV4-1 and J is TRBJ2-5, with a tentative D call TRBD1 (5 bases). V was cut by 2 bases and J by 5 bases, with 18 bases left in between. In germline, CDR1 is MGHRA, CDR2 YSYEKL. This CDR3 is 16 amino acids long. In nucleotides, the CDR3 is TGCGCCAGCAGCCAATTAGGACACCCGTTAGTGGAGACCCAGTACTTC. Its protein is CASSQLGHPLVETQYF.

The gene calls are TRBV6-2 or TRBV6-3 and TRBJ2-1, with 7 nucleotides matching TRBD2. There are 15 residues in the CDR3. Germline V gene lookup returns CDR1 MNHEY and CDR2 SVGEGT. The J segment lost 4 bases and the V segment lost 2 bases, leaving 5 bases of the junction unmatched. As DNA, the CDR3 is TGTGCCAGCAGTTACGGAGCGGGGAGATACAATGAGCAGTTCTTC. Translating gives CASSYGAGRYNEQFF.

V gene TRBV7-2 combines with J gene TRBJ2-3, with a possible D match to TRBD1 (6 bases). There are 15 residues in the CDR3. V was trimmed by 5 bases and J by 3 bases, leaving 15 bases between them. Germline CDR1 reads SGHTA; CDR2 reads FQGNSA. The CDR3 loop reads CASSIPGQNTDTQYF. The DNA of the CDR3 is TGTGCCAGCAGCATCCCTGGACAGAATACAGATACGCAGTATTTT.

Note on this clone: The junction and the germline gene differ at one end; a read error may be behind it. This chain links TRBV19 with TRBJ2-1; 11 bases map to TRBD2. CDR3 length equals 13 residues. Germline V gene lookup returns CDR1 LNHDA and CDR2 SQIVND (reference sequence). DNA of the CDR3: TGTGCCAGTAGTCTGGGAGCCGGGACTAGCGGACTCTTC. This translates into CASSLGAGTSGLF.

The V and J genes are TRBV5-1 and TRBJ1-1; no firm D call. The CDR3 has 14 amino acids. The V gene's germline CDR1 is SGHRS and CDR2 YFSETQ. V lost 1 base and J 1 base, leaving 8 bases between the germline ends. In nucleotides, the CDR3 is TGCGCCAGCAGCTTGCACGGGGAGAACACTGAAGCTTTCTTT. Translation gives CASSLHGENTEAFF.

The chain joins TRBV7-8 to TRBJ2-1; a weak D match, TRBD1 (6 bases). In germline, CDR1 is SGHVS, CDR2 FQNEAQ. The V end was cut by 5 bases, the J end by 3 bases, with 11 bases between. The CDR3 is 14 amino acids. Written as DNA, the CDR3 is TGTGCCAGCAGCCCGGACAGAGACTACAATGAGCAGTTCTTC. The encoded protein is CASSPDRDYNEQFF.

This clone is a singleton in its sample. The V gene is TRBV28, the J gene TRBJ1-2; no reliable D call. V was trimmed by 2 bases and J by 2 bases, leaving 9 bases between them. Germline V CDR1 and CDR2: MDHEN, SYDVKM. This CDR3 has 14 residues. The CDR3, as DNA: TGTGCCAGCAGTTTAGGGCAGCTCAACTATGGCTACACCTTC. It encodes CASSLGQLNYGYTF.

This clone was picked up one time. This rearrangement joins TRBV18 to TRBJ2-7; tentatively, D is TRBD2 (5 bases). CDR1 is KGHSH, CDR2 LQKENI, per germline. V lost 0 bases and J lost 2, with 14 bases in between. The CDR3 sequence is 16 residues long. DNA of the CDR3: TGTGCCAGCTCACCACCGAATCGAGGGTTGACCTACGAGCAGTACTTC. Residues: CASSPPNRGLTYEQYF.

This chain links TRBV7-8 with TRBJ2-1, with 7 bases matching TRBD1. Germline V lookup: CDR1 SGHVS, CDR2 FQNEAQ. Trimming removed 1 base from V and 6 bases from J; junction bases left unmatched: 12. This CDR3 is built from 17 residues. The CDR3 loop reads CASSLGPETGIINEQFF. Written as DNA, the CDR3 is TGTGCCAGCAGCTTAGGCCCGGAGACAGGGATCATCAATGAGCAGTTCTTC.

The chain employs TRBV28 and TRBJ1-4; D unresolved. CDR1 is MDHEN, CDR2 SYDVKM, per germline. V lost 6 bases and J 5 bases, leaving 4 bases between the germline ends. CDR3 length: 11 residues. The CDR3 DNA follows: TGTGCCAGCAGCCAAAATGAAAAACTGTTTTTT. Amino acids: CASSQNEKLFF.

V usage is TRBV4-1 and J usage is TRBJ1-6; the match to TRBD1 covers 9 bases. The CDR3 has 16 amino acids. The ends lost 1 base at V and 3 bases at J; junction bases unmatched: 1. Germline CDR1 is MGHRA and CDR2 is YSYEKL. CDR3 sequence (DNA): TGCGCCAGCAGCCAAGGGGACAGGGTCTATAATTCACCCCTCCACTTT. It encodes CASSQGDRVYNSPLHF.

J is TRBJ2-7 and V is TRBV28, with TRBD1 matching over 8 bases. CDR3 size: 15 residues. Germline values: CDR1 MDHEN, CDR2 SYDVKM. V lost 2 bases, J lost 6 bases, and 9 bases stayed unmatched. The CDR3 bases are TGTGCCAGCAGTTTAGCAACAGGGGGTAAATCCGAGCAGTACTTC. It encodes CASSLATGGKSEQYF.